These T cell receptor beta chains were read from a single sample in a study of cytomegalovirus exposure and HLA in healthy donors. The protocol was immunoSEQ multiplex PCR, while the TCRdb copy is restricted to in-frame clones and leaves out a portion. The sample records around 200,000 clones, approximately 90% being singletons. The sample was PBMCs. Receptor source: a woman younger than 35 in good health and CMV-seronegative. Each CDR3 is given with its conserved first and last residue. The order of the fields is J gene, V gene, CDR3 protein.

>TRBJ1-2|TRBV11-2
CASSNSQGSYGYTF
>TRBJ2-2|TRBV7-2
CAAGRAAGELFF
>TRBJ2-7|TRBV29-1
CSVEAGQGAGEQYF
>TRBJ1-2|TRBV5-1
CASSSHEQGGYTF
>TRBJ2-1|TRBV11-3
CASSLGTGGIYNEQFF
>TRBJ2-1|TRBV5-4
CASSLNNLANEQFF
>TRBJ2-2|TRBV27
CASKPQGVRNTGELFF
>TRBJ2-1|TRBV10-3
CAISEPGVGGVHEQFF
>TRBJ2-7|TRBV6-5
CASSPLRSFGEQYF
>TRBJ1-2|TRBV27
CASTADRSLYGYTF
>TRBJ1-6|TRBV6-5
CASSRNTGRESPLHF
>TRBJ2-4|TRBV6-5
CASSYRGAHQYF
>TRBJ1-1|TRBV19
CASSIGTGTNTEAFF
>TRBJ2-7|TRBV5-1
CASSLVPGASYEQYF
>TRBJ1-6|TRBV28
CASSPEFLGRSPLHF
>TRBJ1-5|TRBV6-6
CASSYLDSSNQPQHF
>TRBJ2-1|TRBV11-2
CASSLPLNEQFF
>TRBJ2-2|TRBV10-1
CASSEPTELTGSTGELFF
>TRBJ2-5|TRBV10-2
CASKTSGGVLETQYF
>TRBJ1-5|TRBV6-1
CATEGGASNQPQHF
>TRBJ1-5|TRBV6-1
CASRLQGHQPQHF
>TRBJ1-1|TRBV4-1
CASSTTAGGVTEAFF
>TRBJ1-4|TRBV7-9
CASSLAATGATNEKLFF
>TRBJ1-2|TRBV2
CASSRDRGNGYTF
>TRBJ2-5|TRBV4-3
CASSQNGRGRRETQYF
>NA|TRBV6-5
CASSYSLGTAYEQYF
>TRBJ2-5|TRBV7-2
CATSTSGQFQETQYF
>TRBJ1-1|TRBV10-1
CASRYSLNTEAFF
>TRBJ2-7|TRBV15
CATSTHRDRPQFYEQYF
>TRBJ2-7|TRBV4-3
CASSQGLADRSSYEQYF
>TRBJ2-5|TRBV5-1
CASSWGTGGMYQETQYF
>TRBJ2-7|TRBV4-3
CASSQEGAGAVLYF
>TRBJ1-2|TRBV27
CASSSRNYGYTF
>TRBJ2-3|TRBV6-5
CASRRVPGTDTQYF
>TRBJ2-7|TRBV20-1
CSVVRGYEQYF
>TRBJ2-1|TRBV5-6
CASSLGQGSYNEQFF
>TRBJ2-7|TRBV7-2
CASSLAFGEQYF
>NA|TRBV5-1
CASSLALAGYEQYF
>TRBJ2-7|TRBV6-5
CASSYGGSTYEQYF
>TRBJ2-7|TRBV5-5
CASSQRLGTYEQYF
>TRBJ2-5|TRBV14
CASSQDLGQSQETQYF
>TRBJ1-1|TRBV29-1
CSVHLTGANTEAFF
>TRBJ2-7|TRBV10-2
CASSESVGGYYEQYF
>TRBJ2-3|TRBV29-1
CSVVGGERFTDTQYF
>TRBJ2-3|TRBV4-3
CASSLRPGGVADTQYF
>TRBJ1-1|TRBV15
CATSSRVAEAFF
>TRBJ2-6|TRBV5-1
CASSLVFWTGGSGANVLTF
>TRBJ2-1|TRBV7-9
CASIPGQGVNEQFF
>TRBJ1-4|TRBV5-6
CASSLAQGATNEKLFF
>TRBJ1-2|TRBV25-1
CASSEWGGHGYTF
>TRBJ2-1|TRBV7-2
CASSLDRGTYNEQFF
>TRBJ1-1|TRBV7-9
CASSPRGQGALNTEAFF